Sequencing of this T cell receptor (beta chain) was carried out in a study of technical replicates of blood from a handful of donors. The data were produced by immunoSEQ multiplex PCR, yet TCRdb's version contains in-frame clones alone and is incomplete. The repertoire holds about 97,000 clones, with approximately 96% as singletons. The clonotype was recovered from a human donor in good health. The specimen was T cells isolated from PBMCs.

The CDR3 loop is CASSLDRDLNSGANVLTF. The CDR3 DNA sequence: TGCGCCAGCAGCTTGGACAGAGATTTAAACTCTGGGGCCAACGTCCTGACTTTC. The chain joins TRBV5-1 to TRBJ2-6; D gene unclear. Trimming removed 0 bases from V and 0 bases from J, with 13 bases in between. CDR1 and CDR2 (germline): SGHRS, YFSETQ. The CDR3 has 18 residues.